This TCR beta chain was documented in a study of CD8 T cells in ankylosing spondylitis. Overall study findings and caveats: Disease-associated clones were reportedly significantly overrepresented in matched ankylosing spondylitis synovial fluid. Reactive arthritis synovial fluid and blood were previously reported to contain some motif variants. Roughly eight highly homologous variants made up a TCR beta motif that seemed to typify ankylosing spondylitis blood.

The authors made TCR beta libraries by quantitative 5'-RACE with molecular barcodes. MiXCR, run by TCRdb on the 5' RACE reads, gives a single entry per CDR3 protein. This sample has 250,000 or so distinct CDR3 sequences; roughly 25% occur once, and the top ten carry about 0.6%. Comments on this clonotype: No antigen is known for it.

Per the germline V gene, CDR1 is MGHRA and CDR2 is YSYEKL. The CDR3 consists of 11 residues. The V end lost 8 bases, the J end lost 8 bases, and 10 bases lay between the germline ends. The sequenced material came from blood, either unsorted or a sorted T cell fraction (not recorded which). The rearrangement links TRBV4-1 to TRBJ2-1; D is ambiguous. The clonotype comes from a male donor with ankylosing spondylitis or in good health (not recorded which). CDR3 DNA sequence: TGCGCCAGCCTTCCAAACGATGAGCAGTTCTTC. Translated: CASLPNDEQFF.